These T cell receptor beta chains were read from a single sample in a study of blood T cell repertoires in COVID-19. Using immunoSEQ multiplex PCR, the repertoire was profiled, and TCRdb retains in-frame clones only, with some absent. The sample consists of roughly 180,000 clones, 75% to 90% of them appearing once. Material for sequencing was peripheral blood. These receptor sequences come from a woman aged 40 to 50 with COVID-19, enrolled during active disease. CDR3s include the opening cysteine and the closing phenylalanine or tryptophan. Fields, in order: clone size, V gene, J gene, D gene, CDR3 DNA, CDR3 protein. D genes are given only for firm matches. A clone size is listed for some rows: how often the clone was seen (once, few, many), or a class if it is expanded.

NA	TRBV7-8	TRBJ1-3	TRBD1	TGTGCCAGCAGCATACAGGGGTCTGGAAACACCATATATTTT	CASSIQGSGNTIYF
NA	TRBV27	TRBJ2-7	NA	TGTGCCAGCAGTCGGGGGGCGACTAGCTCCTACGAGCAGTACTTC	CASSRGATSSYEQYF
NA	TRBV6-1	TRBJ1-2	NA	TGTGCCAGCAGTGATAGGTGGGCGGGCGAGGGCTACACCTTC	CASSDRWAGEGYTF
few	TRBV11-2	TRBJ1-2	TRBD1	TGTGCCAGCAGCTTAGGCAGGGGGCGAGGTAATGATGGCTACACCTTC	CASSLGRGRGNDGYTF
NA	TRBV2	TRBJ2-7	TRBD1	TGTGCCAGCAGTTTCCGGGACAGTTCGTACGAGCAGTACTTC	CASSFRDSSYEQYF
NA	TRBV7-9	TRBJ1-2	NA	TGTGCCAGCAGCTTAGATCCGTTCTATGGCTACACCTTC	CASSLDPFYGYTF
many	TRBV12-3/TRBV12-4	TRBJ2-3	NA	TGTGCCAGCAGTCCCCCCGTTGATACGCAGTATTTT	CASSPPVDTQYF
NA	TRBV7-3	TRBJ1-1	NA	TGTGCCAGCAGCTTAGCAGGACACTTGAACACTGAAGCTTTCTTT	CASSLAGHLNTEAFF
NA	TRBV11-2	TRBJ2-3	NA	TGTGCCAGCAGCTTAGATCCAGCGAGACCCACAGATACGCAGTATTTT	CASSLDPARPTDTQYF
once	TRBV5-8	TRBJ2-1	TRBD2	TGTGCCAGCAGCTTGGGACTAGCGGGAGGGCCGGATGAGCAGTTCTTC	CASSLGLAGGPDEQFF
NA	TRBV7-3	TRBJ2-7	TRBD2	TGTGCCAGCAGCTTGGGACCTAGCGGCGAGCAGTACTTC	CASSLGPSGEQYF
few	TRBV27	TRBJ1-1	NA	TGTGCCAGCAGCCCTCTTAATCCGGGCAGGGGATTTGGGAACACTGAAGCTTTCTTT	CASSPLNPGRGFGNTEAFF
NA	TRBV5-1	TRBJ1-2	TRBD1	TGCGCCAGCAGCCTGGACAGGCCCTATGGCTACACCTTC	CASSLDRPYGYTF
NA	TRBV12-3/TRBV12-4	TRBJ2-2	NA	TGTGCCAGCAGCCCAGTGCCCGGGGAGCTGTTTTTT	CASSPVPGELFF
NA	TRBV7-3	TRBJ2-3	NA	TGTGCCAGTTCACCGCAGGGGGATACGCAGTATTTT	CASSPQGDTQYF
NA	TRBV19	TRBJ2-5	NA	TGTGCCAGTAGTATAGGGGCAGGGGAGACCCAGTACTTC	CASSIGAGETQYF
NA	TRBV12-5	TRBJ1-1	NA	TGTGCTAGTGGTCCACAGGGTGGAAGAATGAACACTGAAGCTTTCTTT	CASGPQGGRMNTEAFF
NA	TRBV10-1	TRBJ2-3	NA	TGCGCCAGCAGCTTAGGACTTACCGGCACAGATACGCAGTATTTT	CASSLGLTGTDTQYF
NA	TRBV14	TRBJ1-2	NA	TGTGCCAGCAGCCAAGTGAGGGATTCTAACTATGGCTACACCTTC	CASSQVRDSNYGYTF
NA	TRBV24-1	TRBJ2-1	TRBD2	TGTGCCACTGCGAGAGCGGTTCTTCGGACTAGCGGGAGCGGTGAGCAGTTCTTC	CATARAVLRTSGSGEQFF
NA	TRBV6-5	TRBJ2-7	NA	TGTGCCACCTCCAGGACAGAATCCTACGAGCAGTACTTC	CATSRTESYEQYF
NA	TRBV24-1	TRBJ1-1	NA	TGTGCCACCAGTGATTTTTCAGTGCATAACACTGAAGCTTTCTTT	CATSDFSVHNTEAFF
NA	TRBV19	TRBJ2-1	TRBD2	TGTGCCAGTAGTACCTCTAGCGGGGGGGCGTACAATGAGCAGTTCTTC	CASSTSSGGAYNEQFF
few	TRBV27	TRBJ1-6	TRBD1	TGTGCCAGCAGTTTTTTAAATTTGTGGCCCGGGACAGGGGATTCACCCCTCCACTTT	CASSFLNLWPGTGDSPLHF
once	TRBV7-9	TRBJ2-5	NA	TGTGCCAGCAGCTTAGGTCAAGGCAGGGGGGAAGAGACCCAGTACTTC	CASSLGQGRGEETQYF
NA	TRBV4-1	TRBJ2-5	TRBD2	TGCGCCAGCAGCCCCCTAGCGGGGGAAGAGACCCAGTACTTC	CASSPLAGEETQYF
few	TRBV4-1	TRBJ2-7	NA	TGCGCCAGCAGCCACCGCGGGGAGAGCTCCTACGAGCAGTACTTC	CASSHRGESSYEQYF
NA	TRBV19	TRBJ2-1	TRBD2	TGTGCCAGTAGTATTGGTGGGGGCGGGAGGGCTGGTGAGCAGTTCTTC	CASSIGGGGRAGEQFF
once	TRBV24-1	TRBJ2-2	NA	TGTGCCACCAGTGATAACCGGGGTCCCGGGGAGCTGTTTTTT	CATSDNRGPGELFF
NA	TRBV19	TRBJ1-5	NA	TGTGCCAGTATCTCCGAGGGCAATCAGCCCCAGCATTTT	CASISEGNQPQHF
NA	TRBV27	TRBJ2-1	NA	TGTGCCAGCAGTTCGGCGGTGGGGGCGGAGCAGTTCTTC	CASSSAVGAEQFF
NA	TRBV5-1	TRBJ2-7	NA	TGCGCCAGCAGCTTGAGTGCAGGGACCTACGAGCAGTACTTC	CASSLSAGTYEQYF
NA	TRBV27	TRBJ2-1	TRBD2	TGTGCCAGCAGTTCGGGACTAGCGGGAGGCCCCTCCTACAATGAGCAGTTCTTC	CASSSGLAGGPSYNEQFF
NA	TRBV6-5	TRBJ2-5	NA	TGTGCCAGCAGTACTCCCCGGGGGATAGGAGAGACCCAGTACTTC	CASSTPRGIGETQYF
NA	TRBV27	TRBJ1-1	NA	TGTGCCAGCAGTCTCGGGCAGGGAGGGTTGTGGGCTGAAGCTTTCTTT	CASSLGQGGLWAEAFF
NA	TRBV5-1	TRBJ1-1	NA	TGCGCCAGCAGCTCATCCCTGAGTACTGAAGCTTTCTTT	CASSSSLSTEAFF
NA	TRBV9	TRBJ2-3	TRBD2	TGTGCCAGCAGCCAGACTAGCGGGAGGACAGATACGCAGTATTTT	CASSQTSGRTDTQYF
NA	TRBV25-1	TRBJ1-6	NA	TGTGCCAGCAGTGTTAGGGGCTCACCCCTCCACTTT	CASSVRGSPLHF
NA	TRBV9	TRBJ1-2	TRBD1	TGTGCCAGCAGCGTAGACAGGGGTAACTATGGCTACACCTTC	CASSVDRGNYGYTF
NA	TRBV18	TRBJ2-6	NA	TGTGCCAGCTCACCACAGAAGGGGCCCAGAAGCGGGGCCAACGTCCTGACTTTC	CASSPQKGPRSGANVLTF
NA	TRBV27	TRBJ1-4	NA	TGTGCCAGCCGTTCGGAGGTAACGCATGAAAAACTGTTTTTT	CASRSEVTHEKLFF
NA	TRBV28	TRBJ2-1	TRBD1	TGTGCCAGCAGTCCCGGACAGGGGGCAGATGAGCAGTTCTTC	CASSPGQGADEQFF
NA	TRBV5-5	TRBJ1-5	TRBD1	TGTGCCAGCAGCCCGGGGACAGGGGGGAGCAATCAGCCCCAGCATTTT	CASSPGTGGSNQPQHF
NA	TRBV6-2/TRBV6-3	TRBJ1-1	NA	TGTGCCAGCAGTTTGGCCACTAAGGTGAACACTGAAGCTTTCTTT	CASSLATKVNTEAFF
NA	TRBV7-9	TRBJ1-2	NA	TGTGCCAGCAGCGCCATCGGGGTAAAAACCTATGGCTACACCTTC	CASSAIGVKTYGYTF